Listed below are T cell receptor beta chains from one sample, sequenced in a study of siplizumab effects on memory and regulatory T cells. TCRdb's copy holds only in-frame clones and misses some; the assay was immunoSEQ multiplex PCR. In the table there are just over 60,000 clones, approximately 79% of which are singletons. What was sequenced was memory CD4+ T cells sorted from blood. The source of these receptors is a human donor in good health. Each CDR3 is given with its conserved first and last residue. The D gene is left open where the match is weak. Clone size is not always given. Where it is, it says once, few, many or a class for expanded clones.

J gene: TRBJ1-2
clone size: -
D gene: -
V gene: TRBV4-1
CDR3 DNA: TGCGCCAGCAGCCAAGATGTGACAGTATTCTATGGCTACACCTTC
CDR3 protein: CASSQDVTVFYGYTF

J gene: TRBJ2-1
clone size: -
D gene: -
V gene: TRBV28
CDR3 DNA: TGTGCCAGCCGACAGGTTAAAGCGTACAATGAGCAGTTCTTC
CDR3 protein: CASRQVKAYNEQFF

J gene: TRBJ1-4
clone size: once
D gene: TRBD1
V gene: TRBV5-5
CDR3 DNA: TGTGCCAGCGGGACAGGGGGCCAGGGAAAACTGTTTTTT
CDR3 protein: CASGTGGQGKLFF

J gene: TRBJ1-5
clone size: -
D gene: -
V gene: TRBV6-1
CDR3 DNA: TGTGCCAGCAGAAGAGGGGGAATTGGTCAGCCCCAGCATTTT
CDR3 protein: CASRRGGIGQPQHF

J gene: TRBJ1-5
clone size: once
D gene: -
V gene: TRBV11-2
CDR3 DNA: TGTGCCAGCAGCGGAGGAGTCGGGGTCAATCAGCCCCAGCATTTT
CDR3 protein: CASSGGVGVNQPQHF

J gene: TRBJ1-5
clone size: -
D gene: TRBD1
V gene: TRBV28
CDR3 DNA: TGTGCCAGCAGTCAAGGACAGGGTCAGCATTTT
CDR3 protein: CASSQGQGQHF

J gene: TRBJ2-3
clone size: -
D gene: -
V gene: TRBV11-2
CDR3 DNA: TGTGCCAGCAGCTTCTGGGGAGCGGATACGCAGTATTTT
CDR3 protein: CASSFWGADTQYF

J gene: TRBJ1-1
clone size: medium-sized
D gene: TRBD1
V gene: TRBV7-3
CDR3 DNA: TGTGCCAGCAGCCGGGACAGGAACACTGAAGCTTTCTTT
CDR3 protein: CASSRDRNTEAFF

J gene: TRBJ2-5
clone size: few
D gene: -
V gene: TRBV19
CDR3 DNA: TGTGCCAGTAGTCTAGGCCCCCCGGAGACCCAGTACTTC
CDR3 protein: CASSLGPPETQYF

J gene: TRBJ2-7
clone size: few
D gene: -
V gene: TRBV15
CDR3 DNA: TGTGCCACCAGCAGGGGATTTAGCTACGAGCAGTACTTC
CDR3 protein: CATSRGFSYEQYF

J gene: TRBJ1-2
clone size: -
D gene: TRBD1
V gene: TRBV5-1
CDR3 DNA: TGCGCCAGCAGCTTGGGGGACAGGGGGAGGAATAACTATGGCTACACCTTC
CDR3 protein: CASSLGDRGRNNYGYTF

J gene: TRBJ1-1
clone size: -
D gene: TRBD1
V gene: TRBV5-6
CDR3 DNA: TGTGCCAGCAGTTGGGTCGGGACAGACTCCACTGAAGCTTTCTTT
CDR3 protein: CASSWVGTDSTEAFF

J gene: TRBJ1-2
clone size: once
D gene: -
V gene: TRBV28
CDR3 DNA: TGTGCCAGCAGTTCGACGGGAGTTTATGGCTACACCTTC
CDR3 protein: CASSSTGVYGYTF

J gene: TRBJ1-2
clone size: -
D gene: TRBD1
V gene: TRBV2
CDR3 DNA: TGTGCCAGCAGCGCGACAGGGACGGAGGGCTACACCTTC
CDR3 protein: CASSATGTEGYTF

J gene: TRBJ1-3
clone size: -
D gene: -
V gene: TRBV5-1
CDR3 DNA: TGCGCCAGCAGCTTCTCACAAGGGAACACCATATATTTT
CDR3 protein: CASSFSQGNTIYF

J gene: TRBJ1-2
clone size: -
D gene: TRBD1
V gene: TRBV10-3
CDR3 DNA: TGTGCCGCAGGGACAGGGGTTAACTATGGCTACACCTTC
CDR3 protein: CAAGTGVNYGYTF

J gene: TRBJ1-2
clone size: -
D gene: TRBD1
V gene: TRBV4-2
CDR3 DNA: TGTGCCAGCAGCCAAGCCAGGGGGTATTACTATGGCTACACCTTC
CDR3 protein: CASSQARGYYYGYTF

J gene: TRBJ1-1
clone size: -
D gene: -
V gene: TRBV5-5
CDR3 DNA: TGTGCCAGCAGCTTGAATTTTCGAGCTTTCTTT
CDR3 protein: CASSLNFRAFF

J gene: TRBJ2-7
clone size: -
D gene: TRBD2
V gene: TRBV29-1
CDR3 DNA: TGCAGCGCCGGGGGAGGGAGGGGCTCCTACGAGCAGTACTTC
CDR3 protein: CSAGGGRGSYEQYF

J gene: TRBJ2-7
clone size: -
D gene: TRBD2
V gene: TRBV29-1
CDR3 DNA: TGCAGCGCCCGACACGGCGGGAGCACCTACGAGCAGTACTTC
CDR3 protein: CSARHGGSTYEQYF

J gene: TRBJ1-1
clone size: -
D gene: -
V gene: TRBV11-1
CDR3 DNA: TGTGCCAGCAGCTTCGGAGGGAGAGCTTTCTTT
CDR3 protein: CASSFGGRAFF

J gene: TRBJ2-1
clone size: -
D gene: TRBD1
V gene: TRBV7-9
CDR3 DNA: TGTGCCAGCAGCTACGGGACAGGGTTGAATGAGCAGTTCTTC
CDR3 protein: CASSYGTGLNEQFF

J gene: TRBJ2-7
clone size: few
D gene: TRBD2
V gene: TRBV5-1
CDR3 DNA: TGCGCCAGCAGCTTAAGTTATTCGACTAGCGGGGGAGAGCAGTACTTC
CDR3 protein: CASSLSYSTSGGEQYF

J gene: TRBJ1-2
clone size: -
D gene: -
V gene: TRBV5-4
CDR3 DNA: TGTGCCAGCAGCTTGGTGGCCGGCTATGGCTACACCTTC
CDR3 protein: CASSLVAGYGYTF

J gene: TRBJ2-5
clone size: once
D gene: -
V gene: TRBV2
CDR3 DNA: TGTGCCAGCAGTGAAGAAGTAGATGGGACACGGGTCACGGAGACCCAGTACTTC
CDR3 protein: CASSEEVDGTRVTETQYF

J gene: TRBJ2-7
clone size: -
D gene: TRBD2
V gene: TRBV27
CDR3 DNA: TGTGCCAGCAGTTCTCCTCGGGGGGGGCTCTCCTACGAGCAGTACTTC
CDR3 protein: CASSSPRGGLSYEQYF

J gene: TRBJ2-7
clone size: -
D gene: -
V gene: TRBV10-3
CDR3 DNA: TGTGCCATCAGTGCACAATACGAGCAGTACTTC
CDR3 protein: CAISAQYEQYF

J gene: TRBJ2-5
clone size: once
D gene: -
V gene: TRBV20-1
CDR3 DNA: TGCAGTGCCCGACCTCAAGAGACCCAGTACTTC
CDR3 protein: CSARPQETQYF

J gene: TRBJ2-7
clone size: -
D gene: TRBD2
V gene: TRBV6-1
CDR3 DNA: TGTGCCAGCAGAGAAGCGGGGAGGAACGAGCAGTACTTC
CDR3 protein: CASREAGRNEQYF

J gene: TRBJ2-1
clone size: -
D gene: TRBD2
V gene: TRBV15
CDR3 DNA: TGTGCCACCAGCCCCGGGACTAGCTCCTACAATGAGCAGTTCTTC
CDR3 protein: CATSPGTSSYNEQFF

J gene: TRBJ1-3
clone size: -
D gene: TRBD1
V gene: TRBV5-6
CDR3 DNA: TGTGCCAGCAGCTCGGGACAGGGGAGCGCTGGAAACACCATATATTTT
CDR3 protein: CASSSGQGSAGNTIYF

J gene: TRBJ2-7
clone size: -
D gene: -
V gene: TRBV4-1
CDR3 DNA: TGCGCCAGCAGCCAGTCGCGGGGTAGCGATGAGCAGTACTTC
CDR3 protein: CASSQSRGSDEQYF

J gene: TRBJ2-1
clone size: -
D gene: TRBD1
V gene: TRBV5-5
CDR3 DNA: TGTGCCAGCAGCTTTGACAGGGTTTACAATGAGCAGTTCTTC
CDR3 protein: CASSFDRVYNEQFF

J gene: TRBJ2-7
clone size: -
D gene: -
V gene: TRBV30
CDR3 DNA: TGTGCCTGGAGTGCAACCAGGGATCCCCTACGTCGGGAGCAGTACTTC
CDR3 protein: CAWSATRDPLRREQYF

J gene: TRBJ2-3
clone size: -
D gene: -
V gene: TRBV9
CDR3 DNA: TGTGCCAGCAGCGGACAAAAAAGGGCAGATACGCAGTATTTT
CDR3 protein: CASSGQKRADTQYF

J gene: TRBJ2-7
clone size: -
D gene: -
V gene: TRBV19
CDR3 DNA: TGTGCCAGTAGTATAGTAGTTTTCTACGAGCAGTACTTC
CDR3 protein: CASSIVVFYEQYF

J gene: TRBJ2-3
clone size: -
D gene: -
V gene: TRBV5-1
CDR3 DNA: TGCGCCAGCAGCTTGGCCCTGGGCACAGATACGCAGTATTTT
CDR3 protein: CASSLALGTDTQYF

J gene: TRBJ1-1
clone size: -
D gene: -
V gene: TRBV28
CDR3 DNA: TGTGCCAGCAGGGCCCTCCGCGGGAGATCCATGAACACTGAAGCTTTCTTT
CDR3 protein: CASRALRGRSMNTEAFF

J gene: TRBJ1-3
clone size: -
D gene: -
V gene: TRBV30
CDR3 DNA: TGTGCCTGGAGTGTCGTAGGAAACACCATATATTTT
CDR3 protein: CAWSVVGNTIYF

J gene: TRBJ2-7
clone size: -
D gene: TRBD1
V gene: TRBV6-1
CDR3 DNA: TGTGCCAGCGGCCGGGACAGGCATTACGAGCAGTACTTC
CDR3 protein: CASGRDRHYEQYF

J gene: TRBJ1-2
clone size: -
D gene: -
V gene: TRBV6-1
CDR3 DNA: TGTGCCAGCAGTGATGGGGGGACTCCTAGACTCTATGGCTACACCTTC
CDR3 protein: CASSDGGTPRLYGYTF

J gene: TRBJ2-5
clone size: -
D gene: -
V gene: TRBV18
CDR3 DNA: TGTGCCAGCTCACGAGGCCGCGCAGAGACCCAGTACTTC
CDR3 protein: CASSRGRAETQYF

J gene: TRBJ2-1
clone size: -
D gene: -
V gene: TRBV7-2
CDR3 DNA: TGTGCCAGCAGCTTAGTAGTGAGTGAGCAGTTCTTC
CDR3 protein: CASSLVVSEQFF

J gene: TRBJ1-2
clone size: -
D gene: -
V gene: TRBV5-6
CDR3 DNA: TGTGCCAGCAGCCAGGGACGGCGAGGTGGCTACACCTTC
CDR3 protein: CASSQGRRGGYTF

J gene: TRBJ2-3
clone size: -
D gene: -
V gene: TRBV7-3
CDR3 DNA: TGTGCCAGCGGGGTCGGGGATACGCAGTATTTT
CDR3 protein: CASGVGDTQYF

J gene: TRBJ2-7
clone size: -
D gene: TRBD1
V gene: TRBV10-1
CDR3 DNA: TGCGCCAGCAGTCGGGACAGGGTACTCGGGACAGGGTACTCCTACGAGCAGTACTTC
CDR3 protein: CASSRDRVLGTGYSYEQYF